Listed here are 15 T cell receptor beta chains from one sample, sequenced in a study of blood T cell repertoires in COVID-19. Clones were read by immunoSEQ multiplex PCR, and TCRdb kept only the in-frame ones, dropping some. The sample lists about 210,000 clones, approximately 86% seen once, with approximately 23% in the top ten. The sequenced sample was PBMCs or T cells enriched from blood (not recorded which). The receptor set was obtained from a middle-aged woman in a cohort exposed to, infected with or recovered from COVID-19 (not recorded which).

The chain employs TRBV5-1 and TRBJ2-6; 12 bases map to TRBD2. The ends lost 0 bases at V and 1 base at J; junction bases unmatched: 5. The CDR3 has 19 residues. CDR1 SGHRS and CDR2 YFSETQ come from the germline V gene. CDR3: CASSLVGLAGTSGANVLTF. In nucleotides, the CDR3 is TGCGCCAGCAGCTTGGTAGGACTAGCGGGAACATCTGGGGCCAACGTCCTGACTTTC.

J is TRBJ1-2 and V is TRBV15; unclear D gene. V was trimmed by 3 bases and J by 2 bases, leaving 13 bases between them. In germline, CDR1 is LNHNV, CDR2 YYDKDF (reference sequence). This CDR3 has 15 residues. The CDR3 region has the DNA TGTGCCACCAGCAGGTACAGCCTTCCAAACTATGGCTACACCTTC. Translated: CATSRYSLPNYGYTF.

The chain has TRBV5-1 and TRBJ2-5; 7 positions agree with TRBD1. V shed 4 bases, J shed 2 bases, and the junction held 8 bases outside the gene matches. The germline V gene has CDR1 SGHRS and CDR2 YFSETQ. The CDR3 consists of 15 residues. CDR3 protein: CASSTQQGPQETQYF. The CDR3 DNA reads as TGCGCCAGCAGCACCCAACAGGGGCCGCAAGAGACCCAGTACTTC.

This CDR3 reads CASSIFTPSSYNSPLHF. The CDR3 nucleotides read TGTGCCAGTAGTATCTTCACCCCGAGCTCCTATAATTCACCCCTCCACTTT. The V and J genes are TRBV19 and TRBJ1-6; D unresolved. The CDR3 has 17 amino acids. V was pared by 3 bases and J by 0 bases, with 12 bases between. Germline V CDR1 and CDR2: LNHDA, SQIVND (reference sequence). Full variable domain (remainder filled in from reference TRBV19 and TRBJ1-6): DGGITQSPKYLFRKEGQNVTLSCEQNLNHDAMYWYRQDPGQGLRLIYYSQIVNDFQKGDIAEGYSVSREKKESFPLTVTSAQKNPTAFYLCASSIFTPSSYNSPLHFGNGTRLTVT.

The chain employs TRBV7-9 and TRBJ1-5; tentatively, D is TRBD1 (5 bases). CDR3 size: 14 residues. V lost 5 bases and J 2 bases, leaving 10 bases between the germline ends. Germline values: CDR1 SEHNR, CDR2 FQNEAQ (reference sequence). In DNA form, the CDR3 reads TGTGCCAGCAGCCCTATGACAGGCAATCAGCCCCAGCATTTT. Translated, it gives CASSPMTGNQPQHF.

The gene calls are TRBV6-5 and TRBJ2-1, with 11 bases identical to TRBD2. Trimming took 5 bases from V and 6 from J; bases not matched to a gene: 6. CDR3 length: 15 amino acids. Germline CDR1 is MNHEY and CDR2 is SVGAGI. Here the CDR3 reads CASSRLAGFFNEQFF. CDR3 DNA sequence: TGTGCCAGCAGTAGACTAGCGGGGTTTTTCAATGAGCAGTTCTTC.

CDR3 nucleotides: TGTGCCAGCTCACTAACGACTAGCGGGGACACCTACGAGCAGTACTTC. Translating gives CASSLTTSGDTYEQYF. This sequence joins TRBV18 and TRBJ2-7; 11 nucleotides line up with TRBD2. With 4 bases clipped from V and 2 bases from J, the junction kept 7 bases outside the gene matches. The CDR3 consists of 16 residues. Germline CDR1 is KGHSH and CDR2 is LQKENI.

The V call is TRBV13, the J call TRBJ2-7, with D perhaps matching TRBD2 (6 bases). V was trimmed by 5 bases and J by 5 bases, leaving 16 bases between them. The germline CDR1 and CDR2 sequences are PRHDT and FYEKMQ (reference sequence). This CDR3 comprises 14 residues. The CDR3 here is CASSHGPGGNEQYF. The CDR3 nucleotides are TGTGCCAGCAGCCACGGACCCGGCGGGAACGAGCAGTACTTC.

This clone was found a few times. The CDR3 sequence: CAAQGLNTEAFF. CDR3 DNA sequence: TGTGCCGCTCAGGGGTTGAACACTGAAGCTTTCTTT. The chain recombines TRBV27 with TRBJ1-1, with D possibly matching TRBD1 (6 bases). Trimming removed 11 bases at V and 0 bases at J, with 10 bases between. This CDR3 comprises 12 residues. CDR1 and CDR2 (germline): MNHEY, SMNVEV (reference sequence).

This clone came up once. J is TRBJ1-1 and V is TRBV5-5, with D possibly being TRBD1 (5 bases). This CDR3 spans 13 amino acids. Germline loops: CDR1 SGHKS, CDR2 YYEKEE (reference sequence). V was trimmed by 6 bases and J by 2 bases, leaving 11 bases between them. The CDR3 bases are TGTGCCAGCAAATGGACAAGAAACACTGAAGCTTTCTTT. This encodes CASKWTRNTEAFF.

This chain connects TRBV15 to TRBJ1-5, with a possible D match to TRBD1 (5 bases). V was shortened by 3 bases and J by 1 base, with 10 bases between the two germline ends. Germline V lookup: CDR1 LNHNV, CDR2 YYDKDF (reference sequence). This CDR3 comprises 15 residues. CDR3 nucleotides: TGTGCCACCAGCAGGGCCGACAGAAGCAATCAGCCCCAGCATTTT. Encoded protein: CATSRADRSNQPQHF.

The V call is TRBV7-9, the J call TRBJ2-7; D possibly corresponds to TRBD2 (5 bases). The V end was cut by 0 bases, the J end by 6 bases, with 21 bases between. The CDR3 has 17 residues. The germline V gene has CDR1 SEHNR and CDR2 FQNEAQ (reference sequence). CDR3 in DNA: TGTGCCAGCAGCTTAGCGCGCAGGTCCCATGATGAGGGCGAGCAGTACTTC. This gives the protein CASSLARRSHDEGEQYF.

CDR3 in DNA: TGTGCCAGCAGCTTAGATCGGATGGCGGGGGGGTCTCTTACGTACATTCAGTACTTC. This encodes CASSLDRMAGGSLTYIQYF. The chain links TRBV11-2 to TRBJ2-4, with TRBD2 matching over 9 bases. Germline assignment: CDR1 SGHAT and CDR2 FQNNGV. Losses at the gene ends were 0 bases for V and 8 bases for J; bases not matched to a gene: 17. The CDR3 length is 19 residues.

The chain recombines TRBV29-1 with TRBJ2-3; TRBD1 might be the D (5 bases). Germline-derived CDR1 and CDR2 are SQVTM and ANQGSEA. This CDR3 is built from 15 residues. Deletions cut 6 bases from V and 3 bases from J, with 19 bases between. The CDR3 DNA follows: TGCAGCGTCGAATTCCAGGGTGGTGTGACAGATACGCAGTATTTT. Its translation is CSVEFQGGVTDTQYF.

V is TRBV10-2 and J is TRBJ1-2; 11 nucleotides match TRBD1. The germline V gene encodes CDR1 WSHSY and CDR2 SAAADI. This CDR3 has 16 amino acids. V lost 2 bases and J lost 8; bases outside the gene matches: 10. The DNA of the CDR3 is TGCGCCAGCAGTGAGACGTTTGGACAGGGGGCTGGAGGCTACACCTTC. Protein: CASSETFGQGAGGYTF.